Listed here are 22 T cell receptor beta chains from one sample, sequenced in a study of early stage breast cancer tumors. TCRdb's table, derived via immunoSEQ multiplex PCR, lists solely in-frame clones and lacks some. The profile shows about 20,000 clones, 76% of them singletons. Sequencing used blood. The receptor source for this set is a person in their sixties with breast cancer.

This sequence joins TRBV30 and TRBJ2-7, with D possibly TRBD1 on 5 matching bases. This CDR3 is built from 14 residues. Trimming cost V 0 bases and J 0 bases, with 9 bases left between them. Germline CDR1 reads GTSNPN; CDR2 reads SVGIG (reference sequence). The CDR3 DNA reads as TGTGCCTGGAGTGTAAGGGGTTACTCCTACGAGCAGTACTTC. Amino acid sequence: CAWSVRGYSYEQYF.

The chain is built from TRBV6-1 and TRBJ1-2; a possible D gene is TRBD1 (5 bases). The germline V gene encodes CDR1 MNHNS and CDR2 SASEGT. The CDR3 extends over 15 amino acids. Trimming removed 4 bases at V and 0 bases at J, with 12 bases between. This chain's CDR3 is CASSVGETANYGYTF. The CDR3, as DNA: TGTGCCAGCAGTGTTGGAGAGACAGCTAACTATGGCTACACCTTC.

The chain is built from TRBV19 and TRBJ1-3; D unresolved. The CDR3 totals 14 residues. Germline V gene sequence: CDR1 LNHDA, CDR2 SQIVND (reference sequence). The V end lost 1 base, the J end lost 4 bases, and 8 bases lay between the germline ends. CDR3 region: CASSIAAGGNTIYF. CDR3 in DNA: TGTGCCAGTAGTATAGCGGCCGGCGGAAACACCATATATTTT.

The CDR3 region has the DNA TGTGCCACCAGTTACAAGATGAACACCGGGGAGCTGTTTTTT. Encoded protein: CATSYKMNTGELFF. The J gene is TRBJ2-2, the V gene TRBV15; D is ambiguous. CDR1 is LNHNV, CDR2 YYDKDF, per germline (reference sequence). V shed 6 bases and J shed 1 base, with 9 bases lying between them. The CDR3 contains 14 residues.

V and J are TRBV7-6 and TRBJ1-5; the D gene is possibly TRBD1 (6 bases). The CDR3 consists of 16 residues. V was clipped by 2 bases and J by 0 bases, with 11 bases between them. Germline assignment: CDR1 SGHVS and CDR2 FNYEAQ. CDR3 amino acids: CASSLFAGDSNQPQHF. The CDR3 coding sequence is TGTGCCAGCAGCTTATTTGCAGGGGATAGCAATCAGCCCCAGCATTTT.

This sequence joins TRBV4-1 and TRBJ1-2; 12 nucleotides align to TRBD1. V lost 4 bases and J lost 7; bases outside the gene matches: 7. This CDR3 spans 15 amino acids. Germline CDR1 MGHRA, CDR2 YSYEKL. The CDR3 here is CASSLSGQGASGYTF. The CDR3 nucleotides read TGCGCCAGCAGCCTCTCGGGACAGGGGGCGTCTGGCTACACCTTC.

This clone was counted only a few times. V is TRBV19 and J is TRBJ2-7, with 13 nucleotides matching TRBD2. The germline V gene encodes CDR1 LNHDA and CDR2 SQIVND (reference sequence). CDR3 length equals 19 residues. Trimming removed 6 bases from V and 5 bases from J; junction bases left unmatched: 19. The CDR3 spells CASSPPLAGGILRRHEQYF. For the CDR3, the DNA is TGTGCCAGTAGCCCCCCACTAGCGGGAGGGATCCTTAGGCGGCACGAGCAGTACTTC.

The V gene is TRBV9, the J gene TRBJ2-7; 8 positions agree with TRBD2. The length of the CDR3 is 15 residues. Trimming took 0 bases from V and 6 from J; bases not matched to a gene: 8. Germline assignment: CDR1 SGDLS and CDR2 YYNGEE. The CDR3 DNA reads TGTGCCAGCAGCGTAGAGGCGGGGGGCCTCAGCGAGCAGTACTTC. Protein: CASSVEAGGLSEQYF.

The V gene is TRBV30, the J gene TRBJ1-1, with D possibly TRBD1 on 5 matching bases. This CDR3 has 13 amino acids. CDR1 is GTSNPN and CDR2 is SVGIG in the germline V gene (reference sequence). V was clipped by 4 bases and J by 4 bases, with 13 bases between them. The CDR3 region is CAWIIAGITEAFF. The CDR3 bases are TGTGCCTGGATTATTGCAGGGATCACTGAAGCTTTCTTT.

The CDR3 DNA reads as TGTGCCAGCAGTTTCTACTCCAACCAAGAGACCCAGTACTTC. It codes for CASSFYSNQETQYF. V and J are TRBV6-5 and TRBJ2-5; no definite D call. The CDR3 covers 14 residues. The V gene's germline CDR1 is MNHEY and CDR2 SVGAGI. The V and J ends lost 4 bases and 0 bases respectively, with 9 bases between them.

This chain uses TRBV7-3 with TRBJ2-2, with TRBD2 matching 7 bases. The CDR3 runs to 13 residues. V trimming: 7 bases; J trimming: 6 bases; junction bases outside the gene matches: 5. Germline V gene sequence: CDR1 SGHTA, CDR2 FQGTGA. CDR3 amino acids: CASKASGAGELFF. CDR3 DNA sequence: TGTGCCAGCAAGGCTAGCGGTGCCGGGGAGCTGTTTTTT.

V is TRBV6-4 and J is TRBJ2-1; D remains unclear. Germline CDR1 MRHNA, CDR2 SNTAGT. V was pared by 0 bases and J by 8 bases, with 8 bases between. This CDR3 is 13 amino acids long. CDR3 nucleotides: TGTGCCAGCAGTGACTCAACTCTTGATGAGCAGTTCTTC. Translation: CASSDSTLDEQFF.

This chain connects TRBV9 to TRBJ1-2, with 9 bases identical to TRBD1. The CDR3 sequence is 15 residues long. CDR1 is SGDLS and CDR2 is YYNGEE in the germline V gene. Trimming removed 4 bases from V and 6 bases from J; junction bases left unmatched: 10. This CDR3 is CASSPTPGTGHGYTF. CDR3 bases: TGTGCCAGCAGCCCAACCCCGGGGACAGGGCATGGCTACACCTTC.

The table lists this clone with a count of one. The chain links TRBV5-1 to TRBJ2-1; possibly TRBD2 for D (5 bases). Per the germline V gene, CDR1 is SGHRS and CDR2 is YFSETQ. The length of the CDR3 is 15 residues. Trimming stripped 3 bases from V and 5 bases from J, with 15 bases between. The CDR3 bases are TGCGCCAGCAGCTCCCCACGGGAACCCAACAATGAGCAGTTCTTC. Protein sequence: CASSSPREPNNEQFF.

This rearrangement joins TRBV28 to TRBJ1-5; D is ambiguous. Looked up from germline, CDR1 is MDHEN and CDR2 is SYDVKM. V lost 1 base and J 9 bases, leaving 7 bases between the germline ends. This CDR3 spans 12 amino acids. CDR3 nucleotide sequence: TGTGCCAGCAGTTTATCTCGGGGGCCCCAGCATTTT. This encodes CASSLSRGPQHF. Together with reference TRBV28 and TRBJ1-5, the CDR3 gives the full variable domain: DVKVTQSSRYLVKRTGEKVFLECVQDMDHENMFWYRQDPGLGLRLIYFSYDVKMKEKGDIPEGYSVSREKKERFSLILESASTNQTSMYLCASSLSRGPQHFGDGTRLSIL.

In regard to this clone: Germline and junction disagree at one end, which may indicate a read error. The CDR3 region is CASSLGTSQNEQFF. For the CDR3, the DNA is TGTGCTAGCAGCTTAGGGACTTCCCAGAATGAGCAGTTCTTC. The rearrangement uses TRBV7-7 and TRBJ2-1; maybe TRBD2 (6 bases). CDR3 size: 14 residues. CDR1 and CDR2 (germline): SSHAT, FNYEAQ (reference sequence). The full variable domain, its missing parts supplied by reference TRBV7-7 and TRBJ2-1, is GAGVSQSPRYKVTKRGQDVTLRCDPISSHATLYWYQQALGQGPEFLTYFNYEAQPDKSGLPSDRFSAERPEGSISTLTIQRTEQRDSAMYRCASSLGTSQNEQFFGPGTRLTVL.

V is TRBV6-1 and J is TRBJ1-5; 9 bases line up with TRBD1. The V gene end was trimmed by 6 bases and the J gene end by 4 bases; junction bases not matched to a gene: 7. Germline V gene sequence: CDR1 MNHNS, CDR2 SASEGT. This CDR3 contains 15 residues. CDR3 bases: TGTGCCAGCAGAGTCCCCGGGACAGGGAATCAGCCCCAGCATTTT. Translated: CASRVPGTGNQPQHF.

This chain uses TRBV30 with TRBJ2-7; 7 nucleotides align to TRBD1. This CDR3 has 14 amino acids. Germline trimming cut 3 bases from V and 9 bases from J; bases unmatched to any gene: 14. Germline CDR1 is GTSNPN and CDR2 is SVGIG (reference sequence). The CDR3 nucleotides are TGTGCCTGGAGGCAGTCGGGACAGTCCCAGGGGCAGTACTTC. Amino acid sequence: CAWRQSGQSQGQYF. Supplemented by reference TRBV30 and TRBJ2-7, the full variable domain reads SQTIHQWPATLVQPVGSPLSLECTVEGTSNPNLYWYRQAAGRGLQLLFYSVGIGQISSEVPQNLSASRPQDRQFILSSKKLLLSDSGFYLCAWRQSGQSQGQYFGPGTRLTVT.

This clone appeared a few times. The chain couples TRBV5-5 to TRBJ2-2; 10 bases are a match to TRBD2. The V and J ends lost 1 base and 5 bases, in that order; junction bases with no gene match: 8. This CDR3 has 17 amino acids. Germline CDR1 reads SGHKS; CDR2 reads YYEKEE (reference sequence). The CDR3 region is CASSLWLAGEGTGELFF. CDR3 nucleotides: TGTGCCAGCAGCTTGTGGCTAGCGGGGGAAGGAACCGGGGAGCTGTTTTTT.

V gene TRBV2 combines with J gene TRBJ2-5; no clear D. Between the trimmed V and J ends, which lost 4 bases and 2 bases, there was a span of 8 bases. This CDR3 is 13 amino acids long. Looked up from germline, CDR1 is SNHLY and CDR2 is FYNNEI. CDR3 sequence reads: CASSGSEQETQYF. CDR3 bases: TGTGCCAGCAGTGGTTCAGAGCAAGAGACCCAGTACTTC. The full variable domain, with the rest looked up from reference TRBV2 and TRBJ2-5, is EPEVTQTPSHQVTQMGQEVILRCVPISNHLYFYWYRQILGQKVEFLVSFYNNEISEKSEIFDDQFSVERPDGSNFTLKIRSTKLEDSAMYFCASSGSEQETQYFGPGTRLLVL.

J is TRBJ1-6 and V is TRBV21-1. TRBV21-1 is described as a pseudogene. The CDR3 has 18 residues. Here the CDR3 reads CASSKRLEGGSYNSPLHF. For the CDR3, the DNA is TGTGCCAGCAGCAAAAGGTTGGAGGGGGGCTCCTATAATTCACCCCTCCACTTT.

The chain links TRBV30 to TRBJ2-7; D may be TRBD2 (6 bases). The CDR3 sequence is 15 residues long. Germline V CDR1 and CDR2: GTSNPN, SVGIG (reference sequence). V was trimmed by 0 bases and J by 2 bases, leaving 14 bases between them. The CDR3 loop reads CAWSVAGGTPYEQYF. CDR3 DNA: TGTGCCTGGAGTGTAGCGGGCGGGACCCCCTACGAGCAGTACTTC.